The 2 T cell receptor beta chains reported below all come from one sample, sequenced in a study of tumor-infiltrating lymphocytes in primary liver carcinoma. Both RNA and DNA were isolated together from around 18-30 mg of bulk tissue that had not been sorted. Starting material of roughly 550 ng total RNA yielded TCR beta cDNA via a constant-region primer. Three nested multiplex PCR rounds, a slightly modified ARM-PCR, produced the libraries for TCR beta. The first two PCR rounds used TRBV1-TRBV30 primers with a Cbeta primer, approximately 9 cycles each. Each CDR3 protein is one row after TCRdb ran MiXCR on the multiplex PCR reads. The data contain 50,000 to 60,000 distinct CDR3 sequences, about 77% of them singletons. Sequencing was carried out using liver tumor tissue from sampling region 5. Subset here: tumor region T5, tumor centre. These receptors all stem from a man aged 40-50 years with primary liver carcinoma and hepatitis B virus infection.

This clonotype showed up many times. This sequence joins TRBV6-1 and TRBJ2-2; 11 nucleotides match TRBD2. Germline-derived CDR1 and CDR2 are MNHNS and SASEGT. V was pared by 7 bases and J by 5 bases, with 9 bases of the junction left unmatched. The CDR3 spans 16 residues. The CDR3 loop is CASKYTSGRRTGELFF. The CDR3 DNA is TGTGCCAGCAAATATACTAGCGGGAGACGGACCGGGGAGCTGTTTTTT.

This clonotype has a handful of counts. V usage is TRBV5-1 and J usage is TRBJ2-1, with TRBD2 matching 7 bases. With 10 bases clipped from V and 3 bases from J, the junction kept 25 bases outside the gene matches. Germline-derived CDR1 and CDR2 are SGHRS and YFSETQ. The CDR3 loop spans 19 amino acids. This CDR3 reads CACNLVSWEGRHLYNEQFF. DNA of the CDR3: TGCGCCTGCAACTTGGTTTCTTGGGAGGGGCGTCATCTCTACAATGAGCAGTTCTTC. Full variable domain (missing parts from reference TRBV5-1 and TRBJ2-1): KAGVTQTPRYLIKTRGQQVTLSCSPISGHRSVSWYQQTPGQGLQFLFEYFSETQRNKGNFPGRFSGRQFSNSRSEMNVSTLELGDSALYLCACNLVSWEGRHLYNEQFFGPGTRLTVL.